One and the same sample provided the 8 T cell receptor beta chains below, sequenced in a study of T cell responses to AZD1222 COVID-19 vaccine. This table comes from immunoSEQ multiplex PCR, and its TCRdb copy is limited to in-frame clones, with some not included. The table lists 120,000 to 150,000 clones, about 91% of them singletons. Sequences were derived from peripheral blood, sampled on day 0 of AZD1222 vaccination. These receptors were taken from an adult in good health.

The chain links TRBV11-1 to TRBJ1-2; D not resolved. There are 15 residues in the CDR3. In germline, CDR1 is SGHAT, CDR2 FQDESV (reference sequence). V lost 1 base, J lost 0 bases, and 9 bases lay in between. Written as DNA, the CDR3 is TGTGCCAGCAGCTTAGAGGCAGGACCTAACTATGGCTACACCTTC. Its translation: CASSLEAGPNYGYTF.

The count of this clone is one. The chain joins TRBV28 to TRBJ1-2, with no clear D. The V gene lost 4 bases and the J gene lost 1 base, with 16 bases spanning the gap. Per the germline V gene, CDR1 is MDHEN and CDR2 is SYDVKM. The CDR3 runs to 16 residues. The CDR3 nucleotides read TGTGCCAGCAGTTCTTTTATAGGACTAATTAACTATGGCTACACCTTC. This sequence encodes CASSSFIGLINYGYTF.

The chain is built from TRBV19 and TRBJ1-5; D gene ambiguous. Per the germline V gene, CDR1 is LNHDA and CDR2 is SQIVND (reference sequence). This CDR3 region has 15 residues. V lost 3 bases, J lost 3 bases, and 12 bases lay in between. The CDR3 is CASSIYSHDNQPQHF. Written as DNA, the CDR3 is TGTGCCAGTAGTATTTACAGCCACGACAATCAGCCCCAGCATTTT.

This chain's CDR3 is CASRQGLILASELFF. The CDR3 DNA reads as TGTGCCAGCAGGCAAGGACTGATACTGGCCTCGGAGCTGTTTTTT. This sequence joins TRBV27 and TRBJ2-2, with D possibly TRBD2 on 5 matching bases. With 6 bases removed from V and 10 bases from J, the gap between germline ends came to 21 bases. The CDR3 contains 15 residues. Germline loops: CDR1 MNHEY, CDR2 SMNVEV (reference sequence).

The V gene is TRBV30, the J gene TRBJ1-1; no reliable D call. The CDR3 is 15 amino acids. The V gene's germline CDR1 is GTSNPN and CDR2 SVGIG (reference sequence). Trimming shortened V by 1 base and J by 8 bases, and 20 bases separated the two germline ends. The CDR3 region is CAWSASQPTFLEAFF. The CDR3 DNA sequence: TGTGCCTGGAGTGCGTCGCAGCCCACGTTTTTAGAAGCTTTCTTT.

The chain couples TRBV5-1 to TRBJ2-1; D is perhaps TRBD1 (6 bases). CDR1 is SGHRS and CDR2 is YFSETQ in the germline V gene. This CDR3 spans 15 amino acids. V was pared by 4 bases and J by 2 bases, with 13 bases between. The CDR3, as DNA: TGCGCCAGCAGCCAACCACGGGACACCTACAATGAGCAGTTCTTC. Its translation: CASSQPRDTYNEQFF.

The chain employs TRBV10-3 and TRBJ1-2; the D is unclear. Per the germline V gene, CDR1 is ENHRY and CDR2 is SYGVKD. The V end lost 1 base, the J end lost 4 bases, and 7 bases lay between the germline ends. There are 13 residues in the CDR3. Here the CDR3 reads CAISELPGYGYTF. CDR3 bases: TGTGCCATCAGTGAGTTGCCTGGCTATGGCTACACCTTC.

This clone was seen once. J is TRBJ2-1 and V is TRBV7-2; D is perhaps TRBD2 (6 bases). Per germline, CDR1 SGHTA and CDR2 FQGNSA. With 5 bases removed from V and 8 bases from J, the gap between germline ends came to 10 bases. The CDR3 length is 12 residues. CDR3 nucleotides: TGTGCCAGCAGCCTGACTAGGGATGAGCAGTTCTTC. Translation gives CASSLTRDEQFF.